These T cell receptor beta chains were read from a single sample in a study of shared clonotypes between healthy human individuals. Clones were read by immunoSEQ multiplex PCR, and TCRdb kept only the in-frame ones, dropping some. Of about 1,500,000 clones in the sample, roughly 96% were seen once. Sequencing was carried out using naive CD4+ T cells sorted from blood. The origin of the receptors is a man aged 25 to 40 in good health. Both conserved end residues are trimmed from each CDR3. The order of the fields is clone size, V gene, J gene, CDR3 protein. Clone size is not always given. Where it is, it says once, few, many or a class for expanded clones.

size: .
V: TRBV19
J: TRBJ2-2
CDR3: ASSLGLAGNTGELF

size: once
V: TRBV5-6
J: TRBJ1-4
CDR3: ASSLGQKPEKLF

size: .
V: TRBV19
J: TRBJ2-4
CDR3: ASSTSPFLDIQY

size: .
V: TRBV30
J: TRBJ1-3
CDR3: AWSRMDSGNTIY

size: .
V: TRBV5-1
J: TRBJ2-1
CDR3: ASSQDFSSYNEQF

size: .
V: TRBV7-9
J: TRBJ2-1
CDR3: ASSIQGNEQF

size: .
V: TRBV11-2
J: TRBJ1-1
CDR3: ASSLYRGGAF

size: .
V: TRBV7-2
J: TRBJ1-1
CDR3: ASSLGRGMNTEAF

size: .
V: TRBV14
J: TRBJ2-1
CDR3: ASSPWTGTHGEQF

size: few
V: TRBV10-2
J: TRBJ2-1
CDR3: ASSETLAGLNYNEQF

size: .
V: TRBV11-1
J: TRBJ2-1
CDR3: ASSLAVLAGVNEQF

size: .
V: TRBV4-2
J: TRBJ2-5
CDR3: ASSQLGGETQY

size: .
V: TRBV5-1
J: TRBJ1-5
CDR3: ASSPIGADGQPQH

size: .
V: TRBV6-6
J: TRBJ2-7
CDR3: ASSRGTPIYEQY

size: .
V: TRBV28
J: TRBJ1-2
CDR3: AIEGLGGYT

size: .
V: TRBV19
J: TRBJ2-2
CDR3: ASSFVGQGSGELF

size: .
V: TRBV29-1
J: TRBJ2-3
CDR3: SVGWTPDTQY

size: .
V: TRBV19
J: TRBJ1-4
CDR3: ASSDGSATNEKLF

size: .
V: TRBV5-4
J: TRBJ2-1
CDR3: ASDRKGYNEQF

size: .
V: TRBV7-2
J: TRBJ1-1
CDR3: ASSLSRGGNTEAF

size: once
V: TRBV29-1
J: TRBJ1-4
CDR3: SVGETGKAEKLF

size: .
V: TRBV5-5
J: TRBJ1-1
CDR3: ASSLAMGIGTEAF

size: .
V: TRBV5-6
J: TRBJ2-1
CDR3: ASSSHQTGPYNEQF

size: .
V: TRBV10-1
J: TRBJ2-1
CDR3: ASSESGGGVDNEQF

size: once
V: TRBV18
J: TRBJ1-1
CDR3: ASSPGVMNTEAF

size: .
V: TRBV30
J: TRBJ1-4
CDR3: AWSQGGREEKLF

size: .
V: TRBV4-1
J: TRBJ2-5
CDR3: ASSQDWGTPETQY

size: few
V: TRBV2
J: TRBJ2-2
CDR3: ASSAPVNTGELF

size: once
V: TRBV6-6
J: TRBJ2-1
CDR3: ASSRDSPSSYNEQF

size: .
V: TRBV18
J: TRBJ2-4
CDR3: ASSPPFQSIAKNIQY

size: .
V: TRBV14
J: TRBJ2-1
CDR3: ASSPLSGEQF

size: .
V: TRBV2
J: TRBJ1-5
CDR3: ASILEGGGPQH

size: .
V: TRBV19
J: TRBJ1-2
CDR3: ASSMANMAPRDGYT

size: .
V: TRBV4-3
J: TRBJ2-2
CDR3: ASSQYETGAGVGLF

size: .
V: TRBV5-1
J: TRBJ2-3
CDR3: ASSPAAENTDTQY

size: .
V: TRBV6-1
J: TRBJ2-5
CDR3: ASSEEGETQY

size: .
V: TRBV28
J: TRBJ1-2
CDR3: TSNPGTGKTNSNYGYT

size: .
V: TRBV5-1
J: TRBJ2-1
CDR3: ASSIRDRGRFPTRYNEQF

size: .
V: TRBV7-3
J: TRBJ2-7
CDR3: ASSLGSGLSYEQY

size: few
V: TRBV19
J: TRBJ1-5
CDR3: ASTPDRGHQPQH

size: .
V: TRBV7-2
J: TRBJ2-7
CDR3: ASSLTGLAAEGGY

size: .
V: TRBV6-1
J: TRBJ2-1
CDR3: ASSESKWPGTSASTSYNEQF

size: .
V: TRBV18
J: TRBJ2-3
CDR3: ASSPLAGGTDTQY

size: .
V: TRBV19
J: TRBJ2-7
CDR3: ASSIAHLYEQY

size: .
V: TRBV7-9
J: TRBJ2-7
CDR3: ASSRDSWVEGALYEQY

size: .
V: TRBV19
J: TRBJ1-5
CDR3: ASSIETAVNQPQH

size: .
V: TRBV7-7
J: TRBJ2-7
CDR3: ASSRRISGEQY

size: .
V: TRBV21-1
J: TRBJ2-1
CDR3: ASSTSPTSGRARNEQF